The 8 T cell receptor beta chains below were found in one sample sequenced in a study of blood T cell repertoires in COVID-19. Clones were sequenced by immunoSEQ multiplex PCR, and TCRdb holds only the in-frame ones, with some missing. The profile shows roughly 230,000 clones, around 90% of them singletons. The sequenced sample consisted of peripheral blood. The receptors shown here come from a human donor in a cohort sampled during active COVID-19.

The chain employs TRBV30 and TRBJ2-2; no clear D gene. This CDR3 has 12 amino acids. Deletions cut 5 bases from V and 6 bases from J, with 10 bases between. From germline, CDR1 is GTSNPN and CDR2 SVGIG (reference sequence). The CDR3 coding sequence is TGTGCCTGGTCTGCGGTTTCCGGGGAGCTGTTTTTT. This sequence encodes CAWSAVSGELFF.

The chain employs TRBV18 and TRBJ1-1, with no clear D. This CDR3 is built from 15 residues. Germline V gene lookup returns CDR1 KGHSH and CDR2 LQKENI. V lost 0 bases, J lost 1 base, and 9 bases lay in between. The DNA for the CDR3 is TGTGCCAGCTCACCACCGGTACAGCCGAACACTGAAGCTTTCTTT. It is translated as CASSPPVQPNTEAFF.

This chain uses TRBV19 with TRBJ2-7, with TRBD1 as a possible D gene (6 bases). Germline V gene sequence: CDR1 LNHDA, CDR2 SQIVND (reference sequence). Trimming left V 6 bases short and J 3 bases short, with 9 bases between. The CDR3 runs 12 residues. The chain's CDR3 is CASRKQGYEQYF. The CDR3 DNA reads TGTGCCAGTAGGAAACAGGGCTACGAGCAGTACTTC. Together with reference TRBV19 and TRBJ2-7, the CDR3 gives the full variable domain: DGGITQSPKYLFRKEGQNVTLSCEQNLNHDAMYWYRQDPGQGLRLIYYSQIVNDFQKGDIAEGYSVSREKKESFPLTVTSAQKNPTAFYLCASRKQGYEQYFGPGTRLTVT.

This rearrangement joins TRBV7-2 to TRBJ2-7, with 9 bases aligning to TRBD2. CDR1 is SGHTA and CDR2 is FQGNSA in the germline V gene. This CDR3 comprises 16 residues. V was clipped by 4 bases and J by 3 bases; unmatched bases: 10. CDR3: CASSSRASGMNYEQYF. The CDR3 DNA is TGTGCCAGCAGCTCCCGGGCTAGCGGGATGAACTACGAGCAGTACTTC.

The chain joins TRBV6-4 to TRBJ2-7, with 7 bases identical to TRBD1. Looked up from germline, CDR1 is MRHNA and CDR2 is SNTAGT. This CDR3 region has 16 residues. Trimming at V came to 2 bases and at J to 2 bases, leaving 9 bases not matched to a gene. CDR3 bases: TGTGCCAGCAGTGACCCCTACAGGGGCAAGGCCTACGAGCAGTACTTC. It yields the protein CASSDPYRGKAYEQYF.

A single count supports this clone. The chain carries TRBV30 and TRBJ2-7; D is ambiguous. V gave up 0 bases and J gave up 1 base, with 10 bases separating them. CDR3 length: 14 amino acids. In germline, CDR1 is GTSNPN, CDR2 SVGIG (reference sequence). As DNA, the CDR3 is TGTGCCTGGAGTGTCCGACTGCAGTCCTACGAGCAGTACTTC. Protein: CAWSVRLQSYEQYF.

The chain is built from TRBV4-3 and TRBJ2-7, with 9 bases fitting TRBD1. Unmatched junction bases numbered 3, after V lost 1 base and J lost 2 bases. This CDR3 region has 15 residues. Germline CDR1 and CDR2: LGHNA and YSLEER. Here the CDR3 reads CASSQGTGEPYEQYF. The CDR3 DNA follows: TGCGCCAGCAGCCAAGGGACAGGGGAACCCTACGAGCAGTACTTC.

The chain recombines TRBV28 with TRBJ1-3, with 10 bases fitting TRBD1. The germline CDR1 and CDR2 sequences are MDHEN and SYDVKM. The length of the CDR3 is 18 residues. V lost 5 bases and J lost 4; bases outside the gene matches: 14. The CDR3 DNA reads TGTGCCAGCAGTACGTGGGACAGGGGTATCAGATCCGGAAACACCATATATTTT. This codes for CASSTWDRGIRSGNTIYF.